These 28 T cell receptor beta chains share one sample of origin, sequenced in a study of control samples from healthy donors and cancer patients. Only in-frame clones appear in the TCRdb table, and some are missing; sequencing was by immunoSEQ multiplex PCR. The table includes about 410,000 clones, 80% to 95% detected once. The sample was PBMCs. The source is a man aged 35 to 55 with head and neck cancer.

V and J are TRBV5-1 and TRBJ2-2; TRBD2 agrees at 7 bases. This CDR3 is built from 18 residues. V lost 0 bases and J lost 4; bases outside the gene matches: 12. Germline lookup yields CDR1 SGHRS and CDR2 YFSETQ. The CDR3 coding sequence is TGCGCCAGCAGCTTGGGTATGGGCGGGAGACCACTCACCGGGGAGCTGTTTTTT. Its translation: CASSLGMGGRPLTGELFF.

The rearrangement uses TRBV28 and TRBJ2-4, with TRBD1 matching over 11 bases. Unmatched junction bases numbered 8, after V lost 4 bases and J lost 6 bases. The CDR3 loop spans 16 amino acids. CDR1 is MDHEN and CDR2 is SYDVKM in the germline V gene. The CDR3 loop is CASSYPTGTGGNIQYF. CDR3 coding DNA: TGTGCCAGCAGTTACCCCACCGGGACAGGGGGAAACATTCAGTACTTC.

In the case of this clone: A read error may produce the germline difference seen at one junction end. The chain is built from TRBV7-7 and TRBJ1-1; tentative D call: TRBD1 (5 bases). The CDR3 contains 20 residues. Looked up from germline, CDR1 is SSHAT and CDR2 is FNYEAQ (reference sequence). CDR3 protein: CASSLVAITAGHTNASEAFF. Here the CDR3 DNA reads TGTGCTAGCAGCTTGGTCGCGATCACTGCGGGGCACACGAACGCAAGTGAAGCTTTCTTT.

This chain uses TRBV9 with TRBJ1-1, with D uncertain. The germline gives CDR1 SGDLS, CDR2 YYNGEE. The germline V and J ends were trimmed by 1 base and 5 bases, with 15 bases remaining between them. This CDR3 is 15 amino acids long. The CDR3 sequence: CASSVFWAPGTEAFF. In DNA, the CDR3 is TGTGCCAGCAGCGTATTTTGGGCCCCGGGTACTGAAGCTTTCTTT. Using reference TRBV9 and TRBJ1-1 for the parts outside the CDR3, the full variable domain is DSGVTQTPKHLITATGQRVTLRCSPRSGDLSVYWYQQSLDQGLQFLIQYYNGEERAKGNILERFSAQQFPDLHSELNLSSLELGDSALYFCASSVFWAPGTEAFFGQGTRLTVV.

The rearrangement links TRBV12-3 or TRBV12-4 to TRBJ2-3; D is unclear. The CDR3 has 13 amino acids. Trimming removed 6 bases from V and 6 bases from J, with 13 bases in between. The CDR3 DNA follows: TGTGCCAGCAGCCAAGAGGCGGTTGATACGCAGTATTTT. It codes for CASSQEAVDTQYF.

This sequence joins TRBV30 and TRBJ1-1; TRBD1 matches at 7 bases. The ends lost 3 bases at V and 5 bases at J; junction bases unmatched: 6. The CDR3 has 13 residues. CDR1 is GTSNPN, CDR2 SVGIG, per germline (reference sequence). The CDR3 spells CAWRKQGMTEAFF. CDR3 DNA: TGTGCCTGGAGAAAACAGGGGATGACTGAAGCTTTCTTT.

J is TRBJ2-3 and V is TRBV6-2 or TRBV6-3, with D hard to call. Trimming stripped 2 bases from V and 1 base from J, with 13 bases between. Germline V lookup: CDR1 MNHEY, CDR2 SVGEGT. This CDR3 contains 16 residues. CDR3: CASSYANWLGTDTQYF. In DNA form, the CDR3 reads TGTGCCAGCAGTTACGCGAACTGGCTAGGCACAGATACGCAGTATTTT.

This clone has a handful of counts. V and J are TRBV30 and TRBJ2-5, with D perhaps matching TRBD2 (7 bases). The V end was cut by 0 bases, the J end by 5 bases, with 13 bases between. The CDR3 loop spans 14 amino acids. Germline assignment: CDR1 GTSNPN and CDR2 SVGIG (reference sequence). CDR3 DNA sequence: TGTGCCTGGAGTGTAGGGGGGGCCCGTGAGACCCAGTACTTC. It translates to CAWSVGGARETQYF.

The rearrangement uses TRBV3-1 (or the pseudogene TRBV3-2) and TRBJ2-1; 9 positions agree with TRBD2. The CDR3 contains 16 residues. Germline CDR1 LGHDT, CDR2 YNNKEL (reference sequence). V lost 6 bases and J lost 6; bases outside the gene matches: 12. CDR3 protein: CASSFNSGGMVNEQFF. CDR3 sequence (DNA): TGTGCCAGCAGTTTTAATAGCGGGGGAATGGTCAATGAGCAGTTCTTC.

In regard to this clone: One junction end does not reproduce the germline sequence, and a read error may be involved. Here the CDR3 DNA reads TGCGCCAGCAGCCGCCGGGAGAGAGAGGCCCAGTACTTC. It translates to CASSRREREAQYF. The rearrangement joins TRBV5-1 to TRBJ2-5, with D perhaps matching TRBD2 (6 bases). Germline V gene data show CDR1 as SGHRS and CDR2 as YFSETQ. The CDR3 consists of 13 residues.

The chain links TRBV10-3 to TRBJ1-3; D is uncertain. This CDR3 contains 15 residues. CDR1 is ENHRY and CDR2 is SYGVKD in the germline V gene. V was shortened by 0 bases and J by 4 bases, with 10 bases between the two germline ends. The DNA for the CDR3 is TGTGCCATCAGTGAGTCGCGGCAGCCCGGAAACACCATATATTTT. Protein sequence: CAISESRQPGNTIYF.

This sequence joins TRBV20-1 and TRBJ2-4; D is uncertain. Germline CDR1 and CDR2: DFQATT and SNEGSKA (reference sequence). This CDR3 spans 10 amino acids. The germline V and J ends were trimmed by 6 bases and 6 bases, with 6 bases remaining between them. In nucleotides, the CDR3 is TGCAGTGCGGGTAGAAACATTCAGTACTTC. This gives the protein CSAGRNIQYF.

This clone was detected once. The chain uses TRBV7-9 and TRBJ2-1; 10 bases line up with TRBD2. CDR3 length: 16 amino acids. V gave up 4 bases and J gave up 4 bases; unmatched junction bases: 7. Germline values: CDR1 SEHNR, CDR2 FQNEAQ (reference sequence). CDR3 bases: TGTGCCAGCAGCTCTGTTAGCGGGAGGAGGTACAATGAGCAGTTCTTC. The encoded protein is CASSSVSGRRYNEQFF.

The chain combines TRBV5-6 with TRBJ1-1; TRBD1 might be the D (5 bases). CDR1 is SGHDT, CDR2 YYEEEE, per germline. CDR3 length: 15 amino acids. Trimming pared 4 bases from V and 1 base from J, leaving 14 bases between. The CDR3 spells CASSPGTGGNTEAFF. In DNA, the CDR3 is TGTGCCAGCAGCCCCGGCACAGGAGGGAACACTGAAGCTTTCTTT.

The chain carries TRBV28 and TRBJ1-4; D remains ambiguous. V lost 10 bases to trimming and J lost 0 bases, with 12 bases between them. This CDR3 is 14 amino acids long. In germline, CDR1 is MDHEN, CDR2 SYDVKM. Here the CDR3 DNA reads TGTGCCACCTGCCGGCGGGCAACTAATGAAAAACTGTTTTTT. Its translation: CATCRRATNEKLFF.

This chain uses TRBV6-6 with TRBJ2-7, with TRBD2 as a possible D gene (5 bases). The ends were cut back, 8 bases at V and 7 bases at J, with 18 bases in the middle. This CDR3 contains 13 residues. Germline values: CDR1 MNHNY, CDR2 SVGAGI (reference sequence). CDR3: CASWVSGPREQYF. The CDR3 nucleotides are TGTGCCAGCTGGGTAAGCGGACCTCGGGAGCAGTACTTC.

The chain combines TRBV3-1 (or the pseudogene TRBV3-2) with TRBJ1-1, with 9 bases identical to TRBD1. J gave up 10 bases and V 1 base, and 1 base lay outside the gene matches. Germline CDR1 reads LGHDT; CDR2 reads YNNKEL (reference sequence). CDR3 length: 12 amino acids. The CDR3 loop is CASSQGTGAAFF. The CDR3 coding sequence is TGTGCCAGCAGCCAAGGGACAGGGGCAGCTTTCTTT.

The V and J genes are TRBV12-5 and TRBJ2-7; the D is unclear. This CDR3 is built from 16 residues. Germline V gene data show CDR1 as LGHNT and CDR2 as FRNRAP. The V end was cut by 1 base, the J end by 1 base, with 14 bases between. CDR3 in amino acids: CASGLGVVRSSYEQYF. The CDR3 DNA is TGTGCTAGTGGTTTGGGGGTCGTGAGGTCGTCCTACGAGCAGTACTTC.

The V call is TRBV19, the J call TRBJ1-6; D gene ambiguous. The CDR3 runs 17 residues. Germline CDR1 and CDR2: LNHDA and SQIVND (reference sequence). Trimming took off 1 base at V and 4 bases at J, with 14 bases between the two ends. The CDR3 bases are TGTGCCAGTAGTATAGTGTGGCGGACCGGATATAATTCACCCCTCCACTTT. As protein: CASSIVWRTGYNSPLHF.

The chain employs TRBV12-3 or TRBV12-4 and TRBJ1-5, with D unclear. CDR3 length equals 12 residues. V was clipped by 5 bases and J by 6 bases, with 8 bases between them. For the CDR3, the DNA is TGTGCCAGCAGTCCCTCGGGTCAGCCCCAGCATTTT. Translation: CASSPSGQPQHF.

V usage is TRBV2 and J usage is TRBJ2-3, with TRBD1 identical over 10 bases. Trimming at V came to 7 bases and at J to 7 bases, leaving 8 bases not matched to a gene. CDR1 and CDR2 from the germline V gene are SNHLY and FYNNEI. CDR3 length: 14 amino acids. DNA of the CDR3: TGTGCCAGCATCCCGGGACAGGGGCGAAATACGCAGTATTTT. The encoded protein is CASIPGQGRNTQYF. Complete variable domain (other parts from reference TRBV2 and TRBJ2-3): EPEVTQTPSHQVTQMGQEVILRCVPISNHLYFYWYRQILGQKVEFLVSFYNNEISEKSEIFDDQFSVERPDGSNFTLKIRSTKLEDSAMYFCASIPGQGRNTQYFGPGTRLTVL.

The rearrangement joins TRBV11-2 to TRBJ2-7, with TRBD1 as a possible D gene (6 bases). The V and J ends lost 5 bases and 2 bases respectively, with 13 bases between them. In germline, CDR1 is SGHAT, CDR2 FQNNGV. The CDR3 is 14 residues long. The CDR3, as DNA: TGTGCCAGCAGCCACGGACAGACTGCCTACGAGCAGTACTTC. Its protein product is CASSHGQTAYEQYF.

In its sample, this clone was seen once. CDR3 bases: TGTGCCAGCACCCGGGGGAGACCCGGGGAGCTGTTTTTT. This codes for CASTRGRPGELFF. The chain uses TRBV12-3 or TRBV12-4 and TRBJ2-2; D may be TRBD2 (6 bases). Trimming pared 7 bases from V and 6 bases from J, leaving 12 bases between. The CDR3 runs 13 residues.

The gene calls are TRBV5-8 and TRBJ1-5, with a possible D match to TRBD1 (5 bases). Germline CDR1 and CDR2: SGHTS and YDEGEE. The V end lost 5 bases, the J end lost 7 bases, and 13 bases lay between the germline ends. The CDR3 loop spans 13 amino acids. The CDR3 reads CASRGGKGQPQHF. The CDR3 DNA follows: TGTGCCAGCAGGGGGGGGAAGGGACAGCCCCAGCATTTT.

The chain employs TRBV24-1 and TRBJ2-1, with 7 bases fitting TRBD2. Germline lookup yields CDR1 KGHDR and CDR2 SFDVKD. This CDR3 is built from 13 residues. V trimming: 9 bases; J trimming: 2 bases; junction bases outside the gene matches: 3. The CDR3 bases are TGTGCCACCGGGGGAGGGGCCTACAATGAGCAGTTCTTC. Protein sequence: CATGGGAYNEQFF.

Concerning this clone itself: Other DNA sequences from this sample encode an identical CDR3 as well. V usage is TRBV2 and J usage is TRBJ2-7; TRBD1 agrees at 9 bases. Germline lookup yields CDR1 SNHLY and CDR2 FYNNEI. CDR3 size: 13 residues. The V and J ends lost 6 bases and 3 bases, in that order; junction bases with no gene match: 3. CDR3 in amino acids: CASSDRGFYEQYF. For the CDR3, the DNA is TGTGCCAGCAGCGACAGGGGGTTCTACGAGCAGTACTTC.

The chain combines TRBV7-4 with TRBJ1-1, with 8 bases lining up with TRBD1. Germline loops: CDR1 SGHVT, CDR2 SQSDAQ. With 5 bases clipped from V and 8 bases from J, the junction kept 10 bases outside the gene matches. The CDR3 has 14 amino acids. The CDR3 region is CASSPARTGSEAFF. The CDR3 bases are TGTGCCAGCAGCCCCGCCAGGACAGGGTCGGAAGCTTTCTTT.

The chain links TRBV6-6 to TRBJ2-1, with 7 nucleotides matching TRBD1. CDR3 size: 17 residues. CDR1 MNHNY and CDR2 SVGAGI come from the germline V gene (reference sequence). After removal of 5 bases from V and 1 base from J, the junction contained 11 bases not matched to a gene. The CDR3 loop reads CASSPKFSGGSYNEQFF. In DNA, the CDR3 is TGTGCCAGCAGTCCAAAGTTTTCAGGGGGTTCCTACAATGAGCAGTTCTTC.